This T cell receptor beta chain came from a study of blood T cell repertoires in COVID-19. Study-level information: The United States, Italy and Spain were the sources of the acute and convalescent COVID-19 samples. In each case, the material was cDNA or gDNA derived from T cells, B-cell-depleted T cells, or PBMCs.

V lost 11 bases and J 4 bases, leaving 14 bases between the germline ends. The CDR3 sequence is 13 residues long. Per the germline V gene, CDR1 is MDHEN and CDR2 is SYDVKM. The method was immunoSEQ multiplex PCR; TCRdb's version includes in-frame clones alone and lacks a portion of them. This sample carries about 210,000 clones, about four fifths of them seen once, and the ten largest clones take 2.9%. Sequenced input: peripheral blood. This sequence joins TRBV28 and TRBJ1-4; possibly TRBD1 for D (5 bases). The sequence came from a man aged 45-65 years with active or convalescent COVID-19. This CDR3 is CAYRGSLNEKLFF. As DNA, the CDR3 is TGTGCCTATAGGGGATCCCTTAATGAAAAACTGTTTTTT.